The 25 T cell receptor beta chains below were found in one sample sequenced in a study of T cell repertoires in aging, cancer and after chemotherapy. A mixed TRB-A/B primer pool amplified rearranged TRB by multiplex touch-down PCR. MiXCR, applied by TCRdb to the multiplex PCR reads, yields one record per CDR3 protein. The sample contains over 8,500 distinct CDR3 sequences, just under 30% of which appear only once. Amplification of TCR beta used genomic DNA extracted from peripheral blood. Sequencing was carried out using blood. Receptors were obtained from a human donor in good health.

CDR3 in DNA: TGTGCCAGCAGCTCTTCAAAGGACCGACGTTTTAGTGTACAGGCTAGCACAGATACGCAGTATTTT. The encoded protein is CASSSSKDRRFSVQASTDTQYF. The V and J genes are TRBV7-2 and TRBJ2-3; the D gene is possibly TRBD1 (5 bases). Germline CDR1 and CDR2: SGHTA and FQGNSA. V gave up 4 bases and J gave up 0 bases, with 32 bases separating them. The CDR3 is 22 amino acids. Based on the CDR3 plus reference TRBV7-2 and TRBJ2-3, the full variable domain is GAGVSQSPSNKVTEKGKDVELRCDPISGHTALYWYRQSLGQGLEFLIYFQGNSAPDKSGLPSDRFSAERTGGSVSTLTIQRTQQEDSAVYLCASSSSKDRRFSVQASTDTQYFGPGTRLTVL.

This clonotype was seen a few times. The chain couples TRBV7-2 to TRBJ2-1; a possible D gene is TRBD1 (5 bases). This CDR3 spans 10 amino acids. Germline CDR1 is SGHTA and CDR2 is FQGNSA. The V gene lost 6 bases and the J gene lost 15 bases, with 12 bases spanning the gap. This CDR3 reads CASRTETLFF. DNA of the CDR3: TGTGCCAGCAGGACAGAGACGTTGTTCTTC.

The rearrangement joins TRBV13 to TRBJ1-1; 8 bases agree with TRBD1. CDR1 is PRHDT and CDR2 is FYEKMQ in the germline V gene (reference sequence). Unmatched junction bases numbered 10, after V lost 6 bases and J lost 7 bases. CDR3 size: 14 residues. The DNA of the CDR3 is TGTGCCAGCAGTAAGGCAGGGGGCTCAGGTGAAGCTTTCTTT. Its translation: CASSKAGGSGEAFF.

The chain joins TRBV19 to TRBJ2-1; TRBD2 might be the D (5 bases). V shed 7 bases and J shed 5 bases, with 12 bases lying between them. The CDR3 covers 13 residues. The germline V gene has CDR1 LNHDA and CDR2 SQIVND (reference sequence). The CDR3 nucleotides read TGTGCCAGTACCTCGGGATACAACAATGAGCAGTTCTTC. Translating it yields CASTSGYNNEQFF.

The count of this clonotype is one. The rearrangement joins TRBV5-1 to TRBJ2-5; the D call may be TRBD1 or TRBD2 (6 bases each). The CDR3 has 14 amino acids. Trimming took off 3 bases at V and 5 bases at J, with 14 bases between the two ends. Germline loops: CDR1 SGHRS, CDR2 YFSETQ. DNA of the CDR3: TGCGCCAGCAGCTCATGGGGGGCTCAGGAGACCCAGTACTTC. Protein: CASSSWGAQETQYF. Full variable domain (outside the CDR3, taken from reference TRBV5-1 and TRBJ2-5): KAGVTQTPRYLIKTRGQQVTLSCSPISGHRSVSWYQQTPGQGLQFLFEYFSETQRNKGNFPGRFSGRQFSNSRSEMNVSTLELGDSALYLCASSSWGAQETQYFGPGTRLLVL.

The genes are TRBV27 and TRBJ2-5; no firm D call. CDR1 is MNHEY and CDR2 is SMNVEV in the germline V gene (reference sequence). The V gene lost 4 bases and the J gene lost 1 base, with 7 bases spanning the gap. The CDR3 has 13 residues. The CDR3 loop is CASSWASQETQYF. The CDR3 DNA reads as TGTGCCAGCAGTTGGGCGTCCCAAGAGACCCAGTACTTC.

The chain recombines TRBV28 with TRBJ2-1, with 10 bases aligning to TRBD2. The CDR3 contains 16 residues. Germline CDR1 is MDHEN and CDR2 is SYDVKM. Trimming took 5 bases from V and 6 from J; bases not matched to a gene: 10. The CDR3 nucleotides read TGTGCCAGCAGTCCCTTTGGGGGACTAGCGCCCAATGAGCAGTTCTTC. Translating it yields CASSPFGGLAPNEQFF.

CDR3 in DNA: TGTGCCAGCAGTCGAGCCAGGGGAGGGGATCAGCCCCAGCATTTT. It yields the protein CASSRARGGDQPQHF. The chain carries TRBV6-5 and TRBJ1-5; D perhaps matches TRBD1 (6 bases). With 5 bases removed from V and 5 bases from J, the gap between germline ends came to 16 bases. Germline V gives CDR1 MNHEY, CDR2 SVGAGI. This CDR3 is built from 15 residues.

This clonotype was found a few times. The genes are TRBV6-2 or TRBV6-3 and TRBJ2-7; a weak D match, TRBD1 (5 bases). V was pared by 3 bases and J by 1 base, with 13 bases between. The CDR3 has 15 residues. From germline, CDR1 is MNHEY and CDR2 SVGEGT. CDR3 region: CASSYGSGHSYEQYF. DNA for the CDR3: TGTGCCAGCAGTTATGGGTCAGGACATTCCTACGAGCAGTACTTC.

The chain uses TRBV20-1 and TRBJ2-1; no firm D call. V lost 5 bases to trimming and J lost 7 bases, with 9 bases between them. The CDR3 spans 11 residues. Germline loops: CDR1 DFQATT, CDR2 SNEGSKA (reference sequence). CDR3 loop: CSAGRENEQFF. The CDR3 DNA reads as TGCAGTGCTGGAAGGGAAAATGAGCAGTTCTTC.

V and J are TRBV20-1 and TRBJ2-1; D not certain. V lost 0 bases, J lost 1 base, and 10 bases lay in between. Germline V lookup: CDR1 DFQATT, CDR2 SNEGSKA (reference sequence). The CDR3 covers 15 residues. CDR3 region: CSARDGSRSYNEQFF. The CDR3 region has the DNA TGCAGTGCTAGAGATGGCTCACGATCCTACAATGAGCAGTTCTTC.

This chain connects TRBV2 to TRBJ1-3, with a weak D call TRBD1 (5 bases). The CDR3 runs to 14 residues. Trimming removed 4 bases at V and 2 bases at J, with 9 bases between. Looked up from germline, CDR1 is SNHLY and CDR2 is FYNNEI. The DNA of the CDR3 is TGTGCCAGCAGTGGGGAGGGGACTGGAAACACCATATATTTT. Translated, it gives CASSGEGTGNTIYF. The full variable domain, rest sourced from reference TRBV2 and TRBJ1-3, is EPEVTQTPSHQVTQMGQEVILRCVPISNHLYFYWYRQILGQKVEFLVSFYNNEISEKSEIFDDQFSVERPDGSNFTLKIRSTKLEDSAMYFCASSGEGTGNTIYFGEGSWLTVV.

A few counts support this clonotype. The rearrangement uses TRBV12-3 or TRBV12-4 and TRBJ2-6, with D maybe TRBD1 (5 bases). This CDR3 spans 15 amino acids. The V end was cut by 3 bases, the J end by 0 bases, with 6 bases between. The CDR3 region has the DNA TGTGCCAGCAGTTTTACAGGCTCTGGGGCCAACGTCCTGACTTTC. The encoded protein is CASSFTGSGANVLTF.

This clonotype has more than one count but fewer than ten. V gene TRBV28 combines with J gene TRBJ1-5; D is uncertain. CDR3 length: 14 amino acids. V lost 3 bases, J lost 3 bases, and 9 bases lay in between. Germline-derived CDR1 and CDR2 are MDHEN and SYDVKM. CDR3 region: CASSFRGSNQPQHF. CDR3 nucleotides: TGTGCCAGCAGTTTCAGAGGGTCCAATCAGCCCCAGCATTTT.

J is TRBJ1-4 and V is TRBV28, with D uncertain. Germline CDR1 MDHEN, CDR2 SYDVKM. CDR3 length equals 12 residues. Trimming pared 2 bases from V and 16 bases from J, leaving 14 bases between. The CDR3 sequence: CASSLRRGFTFF. The CDR3 DNA reads as TGTGCCAGCAGTTTACGCAGAGGTTTTACGTTTTTT.

The genes are TRBV29-1 and TRBJ2-1; 11 nucleotides align to TRBD1. Germline CDR1 and CDR2: SQVTM and ANQGSEA. The junction had 11 bases not matched to a gene; V was cut back by 3 bases and J by 7 bases. This CDR3 spans 16 amino acids. DNA for the CDR3: TGCAGCGTTGATAGGGGACAGGGGGATAGGTTTAATGAGCAGTTCTTC. Its protein product is CSVDRGQGDRFNEQFF.

This clonotype was counted between two and nine times. The chain joins TRBV6-6 to TRBJ2-5, with 10 bases matching TRBD2. CDR1 and CDR2 from the germline V gene are MNHNY and SVGAGI (reference sequence). The CDR3 spans 16 residues. J lost 5 bases, V lost 1 base, and 7 bases had no gene match. In nucleotides, the CDR3 is TGTGCCAGCAGTTACTTAAGCGGGGGGGCTGGGGAGACCCAGTACTTC. Translated: CASSYLSGGAGETQYF.

This clonotype was seen a few times. This sequence joins TRBV7-2 and TRBJ2-7, with 8 bases lining up with TRBD1. Germline V lookup: CDR1 SGHTA, CDR2 FQGNSA. Losses at the gene ends were 5 bases for V and 2 bases for J; bases not matched to a gene: 8. The CDR3 is made up of 15 amino acids. The CDR3 region is CASSEGQAAPYEQYF. The CDR3, as DNA: TGTGCCAGCAGCGAGGGACAGGCTGCCCCCTACGAGCAGTACTTC.

This clonotype came up a few times. The V gene is TRBV4-2, the J gene TRBJ2-7; TRBD2 agrees at 11 bases. V dropped 1 base and J dropped 1; count of bases not matched to a gene: 0. CDR3 length: 15 residues. CDR1 is LGHNA, CDR2 YNFKEQ, per germline. In DNA, the CDR3 is TGTGCCAGCAGCCAAGGACTAGCGGGATCCTACGAGCAGTACTTC. As protein: CASSQGLAGSYEQYF.

The DNA of the CDR3 is TGTGCCAGCAGAGGAAGCTCCTATAATTCACCCCTCCACTTT. Translation: CASRGSSYNSPLHF. The chain combines TRBV6-5 with TRBJ1-6; D is ambiguous. Trimming pared 6 bases from V and 0 bases from J, leaving 6 bases between. CDR3 size: 14 residues. Germline CDR1 reads MNHEY; CDR2 reads SVGAGI.

This clonotype was seen only a few times. The chain employs TRBV20-1 and TRBJ1-1, with 8 bases aligning to TRBD1. The germline V gene encodes CDR1 DFQATT and CDR2 SNEGSKA (reference sequence). This CDR3 has 13 residues. V lost 6 bases to trimming and J lost 4 bases; unmatched junction nucleotides: 7. This CDR3 reads CSALAGGGTEAFF. The CDR3 DNA reads TGCAGTGCCTTGGCAGGGGGCGGCACTGAAGCTTTCTTT.

The chain has TRBV12-3 or TRBV12-4 and TRBJ1-4, with 8 bases matching TRBD1. The CDR3 sequence is 12 residues long. V gave up 9 bases and J gave up 8 bases; unmatched junction bases: 5. CDR3 sequence: CASAGGGEKLFF. DNA for the CDR3: TGTGCCAGTGCAGGGGGCGGGGAAAAACTGTTTTTT.

The genes are TRBV7-8 and TRBJ2-1, with 7 bases identical to TRBD1. The CDR3 has 17 residues. V gave up 5 bases and J gave up 1 base; unmatched junction bases: 11. Germline V lookup: CDR1 SGHVS, CDR2 FQNEAQ. The CDR3 nucleotides read TGTGCCAGCAGCCGACAACCGAAGGGGGCATCCTACAATGAGCAGTTCTTC. The encoded protein is CASSRQPKGASYNEQFF.

The chain links TRBV6-6 to TRBJ1-1; a possible D gene is TRBD1 (5 bases). V was cut by 1 base and J by 5 bases, with 8 bases left in between. The germline V gene encodes CDR1 MNHNY and CDR2 SVGAGI (reference sequence). The CDR3 consists of 13 residues. The CDR3 loop reads CASSYFGGTEAFF. CDR3 coding DNA: TGTGCCAGCAGTTACTTCGGGGGAACTGAAGCTTTCTTT.

The chain employs TRBV27 and TRBJ1-2; TRBD1 might be the D (5 bases). Germline CDR1 reads MNHEY; CDR2 reads SMNVEV (reference sequence). The CDR3 runs to 17 residues. Trimming removed 6 bases at V and 5 bases at J, with 25 bases between. The CDR3: CASRQFGPQAEGYGYTF. The CDR3 nucleotides are TGTGCCAGCAGACAATTCGGTCCCCAGGCAGAGGGGTATGGCTACACCTTC.